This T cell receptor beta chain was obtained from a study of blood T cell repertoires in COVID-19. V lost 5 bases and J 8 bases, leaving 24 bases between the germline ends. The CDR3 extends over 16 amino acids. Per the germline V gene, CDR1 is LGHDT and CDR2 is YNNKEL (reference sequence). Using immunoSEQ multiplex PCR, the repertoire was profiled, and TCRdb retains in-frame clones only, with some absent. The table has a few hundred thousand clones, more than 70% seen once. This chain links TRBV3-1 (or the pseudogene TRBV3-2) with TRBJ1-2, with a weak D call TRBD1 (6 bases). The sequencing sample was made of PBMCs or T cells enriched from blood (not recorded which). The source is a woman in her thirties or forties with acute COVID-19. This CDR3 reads CASSIGTILFCKGYTF. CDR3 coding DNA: TGTGCCAGCAGCATCGGGACAATCCTTTTTTGTAAGGGCTACACCTTC.